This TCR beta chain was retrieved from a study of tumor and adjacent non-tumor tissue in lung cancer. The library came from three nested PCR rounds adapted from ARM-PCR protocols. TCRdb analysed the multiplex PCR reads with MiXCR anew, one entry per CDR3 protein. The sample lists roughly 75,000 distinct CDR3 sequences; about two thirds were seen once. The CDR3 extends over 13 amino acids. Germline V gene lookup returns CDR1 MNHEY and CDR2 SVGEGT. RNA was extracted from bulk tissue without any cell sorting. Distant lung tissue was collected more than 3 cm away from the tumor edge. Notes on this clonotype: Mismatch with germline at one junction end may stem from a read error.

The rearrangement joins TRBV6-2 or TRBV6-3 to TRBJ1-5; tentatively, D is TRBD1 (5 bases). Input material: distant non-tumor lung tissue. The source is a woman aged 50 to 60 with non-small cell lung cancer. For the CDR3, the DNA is TGTGTCAGCAGTTACTCAAAGGGACCCTCGCAACATTTT. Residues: CVSSYSKGPSQHF.